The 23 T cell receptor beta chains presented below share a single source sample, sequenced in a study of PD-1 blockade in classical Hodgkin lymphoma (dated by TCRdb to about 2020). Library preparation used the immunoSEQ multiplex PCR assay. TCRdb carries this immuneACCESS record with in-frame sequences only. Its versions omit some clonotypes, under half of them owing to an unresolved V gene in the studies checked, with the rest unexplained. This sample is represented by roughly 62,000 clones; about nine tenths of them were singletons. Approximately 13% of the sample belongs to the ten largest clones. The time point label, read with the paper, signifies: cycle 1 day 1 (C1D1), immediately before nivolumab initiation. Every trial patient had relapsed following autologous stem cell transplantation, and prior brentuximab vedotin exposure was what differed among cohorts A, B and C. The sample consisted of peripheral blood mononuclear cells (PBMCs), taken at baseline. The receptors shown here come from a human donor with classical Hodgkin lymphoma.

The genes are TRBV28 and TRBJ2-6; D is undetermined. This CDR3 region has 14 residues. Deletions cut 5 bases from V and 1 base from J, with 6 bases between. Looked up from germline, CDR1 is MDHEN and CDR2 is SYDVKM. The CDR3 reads CASSLTSGANVLTF. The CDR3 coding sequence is TGTGCCAGCAGTCTAACGTCTGGGGCCAACGTCCTGACTTTC.

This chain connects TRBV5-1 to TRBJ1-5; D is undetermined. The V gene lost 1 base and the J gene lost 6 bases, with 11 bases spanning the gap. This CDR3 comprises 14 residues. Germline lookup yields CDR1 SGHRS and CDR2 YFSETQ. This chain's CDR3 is CASSLYGESQPQHF. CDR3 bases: TGCGCCAGCAGCTTGTATGGGGAAAGTCAGCCCCAGCATTTT.

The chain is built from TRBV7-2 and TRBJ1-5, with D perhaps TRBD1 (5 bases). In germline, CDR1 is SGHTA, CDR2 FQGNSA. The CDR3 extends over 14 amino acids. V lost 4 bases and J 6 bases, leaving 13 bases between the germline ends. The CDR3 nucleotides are TGTGCCAGCAGCTCCGACAGCCCTCTTCAGCCCCAGCATTTT. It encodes CASSSDSPLQPQHF. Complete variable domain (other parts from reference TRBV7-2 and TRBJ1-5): GAGVSQSPSNKVTEKGKDVELRCDPISGHTALYWYRQSLGQGLEFLIYFQGNSAPDKSGLPSDRFSAERTGGSVSTLTIQRTQQEDSAVYLCASSSDSPLQPQHFGDGTRLSIL.

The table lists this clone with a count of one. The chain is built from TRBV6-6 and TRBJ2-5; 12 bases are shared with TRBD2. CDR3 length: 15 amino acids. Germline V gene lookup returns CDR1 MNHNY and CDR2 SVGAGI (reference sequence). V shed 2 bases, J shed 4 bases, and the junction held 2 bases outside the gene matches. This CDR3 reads CASSYTGLAGETQYF. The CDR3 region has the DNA TGTGCCAGCAGTTACACGGGACTAGCGGGAGAGACCCAGTACTTC.

This chain's CDR3 is CASSPLGNIQYF. CDR3 nucleotides: TGCGCCAGCAGCCCCCTTGGAAACATTCAGTACTTC. The chain is built from TRBV5-1 and TRBJ2-4; D remains unclear. The CDR3 runs to 12 residues. Trimming stripped 4 bases from V and 6 bases from J, with 8 bases between. Germline lookup yields CDR1 SGHRS and CDR2 YFSETQ.

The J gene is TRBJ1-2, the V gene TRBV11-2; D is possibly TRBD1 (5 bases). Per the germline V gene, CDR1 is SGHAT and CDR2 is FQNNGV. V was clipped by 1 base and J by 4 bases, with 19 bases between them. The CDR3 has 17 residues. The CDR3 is CASSLAVMDTHRYGYTF. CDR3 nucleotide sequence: TGTGCCAGCAGCTTAGCGGTAATGGACACACACCGCTATGGCTACACCTTC.

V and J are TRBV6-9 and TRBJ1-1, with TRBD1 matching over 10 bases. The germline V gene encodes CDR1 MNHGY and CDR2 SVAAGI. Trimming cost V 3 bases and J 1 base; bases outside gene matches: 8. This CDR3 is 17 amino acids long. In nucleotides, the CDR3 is TGTGCCAGCAGTTACCCCCCGGGACAGGGGCAGAACACTGAAGCTTTCTTT. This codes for CASSYPPGQGQNTEAFF.

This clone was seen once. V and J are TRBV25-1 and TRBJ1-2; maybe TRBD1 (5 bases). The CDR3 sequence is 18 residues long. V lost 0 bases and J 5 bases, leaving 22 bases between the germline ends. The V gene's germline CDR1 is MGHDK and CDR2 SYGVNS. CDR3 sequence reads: CASSEYFWGLCKFYGYTF. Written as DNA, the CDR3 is TGTGCCAGCAGTGAATATTTCTGGGGGTTATGTAAATTTTATGGCTACACCTTC.

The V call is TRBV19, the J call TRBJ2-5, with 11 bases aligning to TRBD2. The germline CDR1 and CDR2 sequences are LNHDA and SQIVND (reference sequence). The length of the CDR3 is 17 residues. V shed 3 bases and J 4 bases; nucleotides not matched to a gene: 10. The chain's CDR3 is CASSILPLAGGGETQYF. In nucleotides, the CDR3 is TGTGCCAGTAGTATCCTCCCCCTAGCGGGGGGTGGAGAGACCCAGTACTTC.

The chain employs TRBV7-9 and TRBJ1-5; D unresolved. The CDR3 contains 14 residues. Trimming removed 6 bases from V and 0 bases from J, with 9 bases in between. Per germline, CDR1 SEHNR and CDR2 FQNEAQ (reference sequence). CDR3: CASRSGYSNQPQHF. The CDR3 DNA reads TGTGCCAGCAGATCCGGATATAGCAATCAGCCCCAGCATTTT.

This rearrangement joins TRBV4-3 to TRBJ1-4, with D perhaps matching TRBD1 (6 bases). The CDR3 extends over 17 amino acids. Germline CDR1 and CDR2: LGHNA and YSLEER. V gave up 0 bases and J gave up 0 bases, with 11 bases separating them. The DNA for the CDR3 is TGCGCCAGCAGCCAAGATACATGGACAGCAACTAATGAAAAACTGTTTTTT. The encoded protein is CASSQDTWTATNEKLFF.

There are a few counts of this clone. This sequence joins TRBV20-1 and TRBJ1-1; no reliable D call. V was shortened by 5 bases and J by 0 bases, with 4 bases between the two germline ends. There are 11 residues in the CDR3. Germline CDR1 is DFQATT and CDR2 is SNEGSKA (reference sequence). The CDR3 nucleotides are TGCAGTGCTCACTTGAACACTGAAGCTTTCTTT. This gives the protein CSAHLNTEAFF.

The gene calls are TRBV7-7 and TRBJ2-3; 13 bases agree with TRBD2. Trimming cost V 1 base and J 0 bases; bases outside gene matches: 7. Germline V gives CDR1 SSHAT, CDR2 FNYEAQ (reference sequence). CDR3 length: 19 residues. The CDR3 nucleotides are TGTGCCAGCAGCTTAGGGGGACTAGCGGGGAATTCTAGCACAGATACGCAGTATTTT. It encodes CASSLGGLAGNSSTDTQYF.

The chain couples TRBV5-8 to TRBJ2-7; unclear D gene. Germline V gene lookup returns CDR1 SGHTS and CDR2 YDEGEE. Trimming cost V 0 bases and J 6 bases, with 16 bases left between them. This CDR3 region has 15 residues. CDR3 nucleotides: TGTGCCAGCAGCTTGGAGCTTGAGTTAGTGGGCGAGCAGTACTTC. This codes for CASSLELELVGEQYF.

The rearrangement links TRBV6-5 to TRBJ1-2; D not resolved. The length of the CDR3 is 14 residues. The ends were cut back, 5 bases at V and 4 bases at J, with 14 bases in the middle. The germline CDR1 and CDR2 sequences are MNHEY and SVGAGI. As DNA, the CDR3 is TGTGCCAGCAGTGATCCCGCATGGGGCTATGGCTACACCTTC. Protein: CASSDPAWGYGYTF.

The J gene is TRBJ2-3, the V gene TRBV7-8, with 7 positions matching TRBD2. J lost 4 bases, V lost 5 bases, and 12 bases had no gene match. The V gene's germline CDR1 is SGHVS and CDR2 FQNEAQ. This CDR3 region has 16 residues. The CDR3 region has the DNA TGTGCCAGCAGCCCCAGCCGGCTAGCGGCTTCAGATACGCAGTATTTT. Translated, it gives CASSPSRLAASDTQYF.

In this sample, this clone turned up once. The CDR3 loop is CASSLSTESNSPLHF. Written as DNA, the CDR3 is TGTGCCAGCAGTCTGTCGACAGAGAGTAATTCACCCCTCCACTTT. The chain links TRBV6-5 to TRBJ1-6, with TRBD1 as a possible D gene (5 bases). Trimming removed 5 bases from V and 6 bases from J, with 14 bases in between. The V gene's germline CDR1 is MNHEY and CDR2 SVGAGI. The CDR3 spans 15 residues.

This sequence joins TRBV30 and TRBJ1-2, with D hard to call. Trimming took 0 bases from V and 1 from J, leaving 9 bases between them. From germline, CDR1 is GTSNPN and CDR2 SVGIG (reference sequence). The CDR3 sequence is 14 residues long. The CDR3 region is CAWSVGRINYGYTF. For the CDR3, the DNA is TGTGCCTGGAGTGTAGGCAGGATTAACTATGGCTACACCTTC.

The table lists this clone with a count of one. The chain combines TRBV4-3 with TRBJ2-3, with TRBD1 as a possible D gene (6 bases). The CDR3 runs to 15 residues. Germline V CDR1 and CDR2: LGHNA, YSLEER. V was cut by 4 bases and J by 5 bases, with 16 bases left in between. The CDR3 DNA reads TGCGCCAGCAGCCCTCAGGGGACATCTAGAGATACGCAGTATTTT. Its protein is CASSPQGTSRDTQYF.

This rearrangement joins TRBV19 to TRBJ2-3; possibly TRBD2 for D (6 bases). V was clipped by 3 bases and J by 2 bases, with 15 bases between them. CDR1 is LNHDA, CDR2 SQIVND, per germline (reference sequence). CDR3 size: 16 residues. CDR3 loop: CASSIGDRGYTDTQYF. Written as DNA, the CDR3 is TGTGCCAGTAGTATTGGGGACCGGGGGTACACAGATACGCAGTATTTT.

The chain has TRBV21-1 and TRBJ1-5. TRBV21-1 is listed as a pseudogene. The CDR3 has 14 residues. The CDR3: CASSKRGFNQPQHF. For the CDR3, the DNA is TGTGCCAGCAGCAAACGGGGGTTCAATCAGCCCCAGCATTTT.

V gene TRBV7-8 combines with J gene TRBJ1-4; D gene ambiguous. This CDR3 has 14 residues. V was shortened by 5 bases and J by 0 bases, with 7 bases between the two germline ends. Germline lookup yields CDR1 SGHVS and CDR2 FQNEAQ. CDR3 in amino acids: CASSPTATNEKLFF. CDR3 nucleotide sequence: TGTGCCAGCAGCCCCACCGCAACTAATGAAAAACTGTTTTTT.

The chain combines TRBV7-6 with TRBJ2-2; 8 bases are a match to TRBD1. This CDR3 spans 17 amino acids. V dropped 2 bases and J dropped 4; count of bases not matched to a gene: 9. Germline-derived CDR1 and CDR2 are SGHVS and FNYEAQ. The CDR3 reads CASSLRLQGAGTGELFF. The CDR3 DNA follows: TGTGCCAGCAGCTTACGACTGCAGGGGGCAGGCACCGGGGAGCTGTTTTTT. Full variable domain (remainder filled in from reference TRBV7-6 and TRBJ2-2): GAGVSQSPRYKVTKRGQDVALRCDPISGHVSLYWYRQALGQGPEFLTYFNYEAQQDKSGLPNDRFSAERPEGSISTLTIQRTEQRDSAMYRCASSLRLQGAGTGELFFGEGSRLTVL.